The following is a T cell receptor (beta chain) sequence with its context. This clone's antigen is unknown. Base-call qualities are not available, and no considerably larger clone is one nucleotide away. From the germline V gene, CDR1 is MNHEY and CDR2 is SVGAGI. The junction carries 15 bases between V and J, which are trimmed by 3 bases and 0 bases respectively. Spanning cysteine to phenylalanine, the CDR3 consists of 16 amino acids. Only the CDR3 region is kept as DNA, spanning 48 bases read in frame from base 1. The sample comes from a study of cytomegalovirus exposure and HLA in healthy donors (dated by TCRdb to about 2017). As for the study more broadly: A later analysis indicated that the 120 or so validation repertoires were generated on the platform also employed for the approximately 700 repertoires of the first cohort. To predict cytomegalovirus infection status, the study brought together high-throughput TCR immunosequencing, statistical association of individual TCRs with disease status, and machine learning. The aim of the study was to test whether cataloging public T cell receptors could identify signatures of past pathogen exposure. A separate validation cohort of over 95 different subjects was used in addition to the approximately 640-subject first cohort. The investigation overall reported the following: Most TCR sequences were seen in very few donors, while some public TCRs were found in many individuals. A later analysis lacked HLA typing for the validation cohort, so it scored co-occurrence in that cohort across all 120 repertoires. According to the authors, the approach could potentially be generalized to other disease states and immunological phenotypes. Three of the identified cytomegalovirus-associated TCR beta chains were confirmed in vitro to be specific for cytomegalovirus antigens. A total of 150 or so TCR beta chains were listed by the study as associated with cytomegalovirus. The classifier was reported to diagnose cytomegalovirus status with high specificity and sensitivity in both the original cohort and the validation cohort. A later analysis found that TCRs clustered in the first cohort also tended to co-occur in the roughly 120 validation repertoires, with approximately 93% of cluster scores above 0.

Donors formed part of the validation cohort, which comprised 120 subjects and was distinct from the first cohort of under 750 subjects. Library generation was performed with the immunoSEQ multiplex PCR assay. Under the source paper's analysis protocol: To diagnose cytomegalovirus status from the catalog of TCR beta chain sequences, a statistical classification framework was built. This immuneACCESS table, as held by TCRdb, lists in-frame sequences with V and J called but not all clones. Of the missing ones, under half trace to an unresolved V gene in checked studies; the others have no known cause. V, J and clone size derive from that table, while D and trimming were established from the DNA sequence. The sample data list 200,000 to 250,000 clones, and roughly 85% of these were observed just once. The ten largest clones take up 4.5% to 6% of the sample.

The specimen was PBMCs. The clonotype comes from a woman between 18 and 29 years old in good health and CMV-seronegative. In this chain, TRBV6-5 is recombined with TRBJ2-7; the D gene cannot be resolved reliably. The nucleotides read TGTGCCAGCAGTTATTCCGCGGTGGGTCCCTCCTACGAGCAGTACTTC. It translates as CASSYSAVGPSYEQYF.